These 25 T cell receptor beta chains were all obtained from the same sample, sequenced in a study of blood T cells in healthy people across ages. Combining a sample-barcoded 5' primer with a J-beta primer mix, a second PCR ran for roughly 7 to 12 cycles. One entry per CDR3 protein results from TCRdb running MiXCR on the 5' RACE reads. The data show hundreds of thousands of distinct CDR3 sequences, 45% to 50% seen once. Sequencing input: blood. These receptors originate from a woman aged 55-69 years in good health.

The V and J genes are TRBV7-2 and TRBJ1-2; 7 bases are a match to TRBD1. Germline V gene sequence: CDR1 SGHTA, CDR2 FQGNSA. This CDR3 is built from 16 residues. V lost 3 bases and J lost 0; bases outside the gene matches: 7. CDR3 amino acids: CASSLSDRTANYGYTF. In DNA form, the CDR3 reads TGTGCCAGCAGCTTGTCGGACAGGACCGCTAACTATGGCTACACCTTC.

This clonotype showed up just a few times. The chain uses TRBV20-1 and TRBJ2-5, with D possibly being TRBD2 (5 bases). The V gene lost 7 bases and the J gene lost 4 bases, with 16 bases spanning the gap. The V gene's germline CDR1 is DFQATT and CDR2 SNEGSKA (reference sequence). The CDR3 is 13 amino acids. In nucleotides, the CDR3 is TGCAGTGTGAGGGTGTCAGGACGAGAGACCCAGTACTTC. Amino acid sequence: CSVRVSGRETQYF.

Remarks on this clonotype: The junction and the germline gene differ at one end; a read error may be behind it. The chain has TRBV28 and TRBJ2-5; D gene ambiguous. The CDR3 totals 12 residues. Germline V lookup: CDR1 MDHEN, CDR2 SYDVKM. The CDR3 here is CASSLWKNEQYF. In nucleotides, the CDR3 is TGTGCCAGCAGTCTATGGAAGAATGAGCAGTACTTC.

This sequence joins TRBV5-1 and TRBJ1-2; no clear D gene. V shed 2 bases and J shed 0 bases, with 2 bases lying between them. This CDR3 is built from 12 residues. Germline V gene data show CDR1 as SGHRS and CDR2 as YFSETQ. CDR3 amino acids: CASSFTNYGYTF. CDR3 sequence (DNA): TGCGCCAGCAGCTTCACTAACTATGGCTACACCTTC.

This rearrangement joins TRBV11-1 to TRBJ2-5; 11 bases are a match to TRBD2. The CDR3 is 16 amino acids. V shed 3 bases and J 2 bases; nucleotides not matched to a gene: 5. From germline, CDR1 is SGHAT and CDR2 FQDESV (reference sequence). CDR3 coding DNA: TGTGCCAGCAGCTTGACGACTAGCGGGATACAAGAGACCCAGTACTTC. Amino acids: CASSLTTSGIQETQYF.

This clonotype was detected only a few times. The chain couples TRBV5-6 to TRBJ2-5, with D possibly matching TRBD2 (6 bases). This CDR3 is built from 14 residues. Trimming removed 4 bases from V and 5 bases from J, with 15 bases in between. Germline lookup yields CDR1 SGHDT and CDR2 YYEEEE. The CDR3 region has the DNA TGTGCCAGCAGCCCGGGAGCGGAGGGTGAGACCCAGTACTTC. As protein: CASSPGAEGETQYF. Complete variable domain (other parts from reference TRBV5-6 and TRBJ2-5): DAGVTQSPTHLIKTRGQQVTLRCSPKSGHDTVSWYQQALGQGPQFIFQYYEEEERQRGNFPDRFSGHQFPNYSSELNVNALLLGDSALYLCASSPGAEGETQYFGPGTRLLVL.

This clonotype was observed a handful of times. The rearrangement uses TRBV7-9 and TRBJ2-1; 13 positions match TRBD2. Germline V gene sequence: CDR1 SEHNR, CDR2 FQNEAQ (reference sequence). This CDR3 spans 16 amino acids. V shed 4 bases, J shed 3 bases, and the junction held 3 bases outside the gene matches. The CDR3 coding sequence is TGTGCCAGCAGCTGGACTAGCGGGAGTGTCTACAATGAGCAGTTCTTC. Its protein is CASSWTSGSVYNEQFF. The whole variable domain, remainder taken from reference TRBV7-9 and TRBJ2-1, is DTGVSQNPRHKITKRGQNVTFRCDPISEHNRLYWYRQTLGQGPEFLTYFQNEAQLEKSRLLSDRFSAERPKGSFSTLEIQRTEQGDSAMYLCASSWTSGSVYNEQFFGPGTRLTVL.

The chain links TRBV5-1 to TRBJ2-5, with D maybe TRBD1 (7 bases). In germline, CDR1 is SGHRS, CDR2 YFSETQ. CDR3 size: 13 residues. V was trimmed by 5 bases and J by 11 bases, leaving 19 bases between them. The CDR3 here is CASRRDRGSEQYF. The CDR3 coding sequence is TGCGCCAGCAGGCGGGACAGAGGCAGTGAGCAGTACTTC.

The gene calls are TRBV7-2 and TRBJ1-2; 8 nucleotides align to TRBD1. The junction had 8 bases not matched to a gene; V was cut back by 1 base and J by 4 bases. Germline V gene sequence: CDR1 SGHTA, CDR2 FQGNSA. The CDR3 covers 16 residues. The CDR3 region is CASSLEIGTGAYGYTF. CDR3 bases: TGTGCCAGCAGCTTAGAGATTGGGACAGGAGCCTATGGCTACACCTTC. The full variable domain, its missing parts supplied by reference TRBV7-2 and TRBJ1-2, is GAGVSQSPSNKVTEKGKDVELRCDPISGHTALYWYRQSLGQGLEFLIYFQGNSAPDKSGLPSDRFSAERTGGSVSTLTIQRTQQEDSAVYLCASSLEIGTGAYGYTFGSGTRLTVV.

The sample holds a few counts of this clonotype. This CDR3 reads CASSLGPTETQYF. CDR3 nucleotide sequence: TGTGCCAGCAGCTTAGGTCCCACAGAGACCCAGTACTTC. The rearrangement uses TRBV7-2 and TRBJ2-5; no definite D call. The V end lost 1 base, the J end lost 4 bases, and 7 bases lay between the germline ends. CDR3 length: 13 residues. CDR1 is SGHTA, CDR2 FQGNSA, per germline.

The CDR3 bases are TGTGCCAGCAGTGATTGGACTAGCGGGAGAGTGGTAAAGAGCACAGATACGCAGTATTTT. Protein product: CASSDWTSGRVVKSTDTQYF. J is TRBJ2-3 and V is TRBV6-1; 13 nucleotides align to TRBD2. CDR1 and CDR2 from the germline V gene are MNHNS and SASEGT. The V gene end was trimmed by 3 bases and the J gene end by 0 bases; junction bases not matched to a gene: 12. This CDR3 is 20 amino acids long.

This clonotype was seen a few times. The rearrangement joins TRBV9 to TRBJ2-7; possibly TRBD1 for D (5 bases). Germline CDR1 is SGDLS and CDR2 is YYNGEE. V lost 0 bases and J lost 3, with 10 bases in between. The CDR3 loop spans 14 amino acids. The chain's CDR3 is CASSVAWGNYEQYF. Here the CDR3 DNA reads TGTGCCAGCAGCGTAGCTTGGGGCAACTACGAGCAGTACTTC.

Concerning this clonotype: Just one base apart from a much larger clone, this may be a read error. The gene calls are TRBV29-1 and TRBJ2-7; perhaps TRBD2 as D (6 bases). CDR1 is SQVTM, CDR2 ANQGSEA, per germline. The CDR3 runs 13 residues. The CDR3 DNA is TGCGGCGTTGAGGGACTGAGCTCCTACGAGCAGTACTTC. This gives the protein CGVEGLSSYEQYF.

A note on this clonotype: A junction end diverges from the germline sequence, so it may reflect a read error. The chain couples TRBV9 to TRBJ2-3; the match to TRBD2 covers 7 bases. The CDR3 runs 18 residues. From germline, CDR1 is SGDLS and CDR2 YYNGEE. The CDR3 loop is CASSVGSHEGGSTDTQYF. The CDR3 DNA follows: TGTGCCAGCAGCGTAGGATCTCATGAGGGAGGGAGCACAGATACACAGTATTTT.

The CDR3 protein is CASTREGGTEAFF. CDR3 coding DNA: TGCGCCAGCACCCGAGAGGGGGGAACTGAAGCTTTCTTT. The chain links TRBV5-1 to TRBJ1-1, with TRBD1 as a possible D gene (6 bases). The CDR3 totals 13 residues. Trimming left V 6 bases short and J 5 bases short, with 14 bases between. Germline CDR1 and CDR2: SGHRS and YFSETQ.

This clonotype was counted only a few times. The chain joins TRBV12-3 or TRBV12-4 to TRBJ2-1; no firm D call. This CDR3 has 15 amino acids. Trimming took off 3 bases at V and 2 bases at J, with 11 bases between the two ends. CDR3 nucleotide sequence: TGTGCCAGCAGTTTTTACTCTGGTACCTACAATGAGCAGTTCTTC. It codes for CASSFYSGTYNEQFF.

This clonotype was detected ten times or more. The chain is built from TRBV7-2 and TRBJ2-3; D gene uncertain. The CDR3 contains 14 residues. CDR1 is SGHTA and CDR2 is FQGNSA in the germline V gene. V was clipped by 0 bases and J by 0 bases, with 4 bases between them. The CDR3 spells CASSLAASTDTQYF. The CDR3 nucleotides are TGTGCCAGCAGCTTAGCAGCTAGCACAGATACGCAGTATTTT.

This clonotype has only a few counts. This chain links TRBV12-3 or TRBV12-4 with TRBJ2-4; a possible D gene is TRBD1 (6 bases). Trimming took off 5 bases at V and 8 bases at J, with 13 bases between the two ends. This CDR3 is 13 amino acids long. DNA for the CDR3: TGTGCCAGCAGTACCAGGGGAGCGGACATTCAGTACTTC. Its protein is CASSTRGADIQYF.

Of note for this clonotype: At one boundary the junction diverges from the germline segment, which might be a read error. This chain connects TRBV7-9 to TRBJ2-1, with 9 nucleotides matching TRBD2. In germline, CDR1 is SEHNR, CDR2 FQNEAQ (reference sequence). The CDR3 has 14 amino acids. CDR3 sequence: CAGSFSGSGNEQFF. The CDR3 DNA sequence: TGTGCCGGCAGCTTTAGCGGGAGTGGCAATGAGCAGTTCTTC.

Worth noting for this clonotype: One base away lies a much larger clone, so this may be a sequencing read error. The genes are TRBV4-3 and TRBJ2-6; no clear D gene. CDR1 is LGHNA, CDR2 YSLEER, per germline. The CDR3 extends over 17 amino acids. V dropped 0 bases and J dropped 0 bases, with 9 bases sitting between them. The CDR3 coding sequence is TGCGCCAGCAGCCAAGAGACGCCGCGCTCTGGGGCCAACGTCCTGACTTTC. This gives the protein CASSQETPRSGANVLTF.

The J gene is TRBJ2-1, the V gene TRBV2, with TRBD2 as a possible D gene (5 bases). Deletions cut 3 bases from V and 4 bases from J, with 13 bases between. Per germline, CDR1 SNHLY and CDR2 FYNNEI. The CDR3 has 15 residues. CDR3 DNA: TGTGCCAGCAGTGATATAAGCGGAAGTTACAATGAGCAGTTCTTC. Translated, it gives CASSDISGSYNEQFF. Combining the CDR3 with reference TRBV2 and TRBJ2-1 gives the whole variable domain EPEVTQTPSHQVTQMGQEVILRCVPISNHLYFYWYRQILGQKVEFLVSFYNNEISEKSEIFDDQFSVERPDGSNFTLKIRSTKLEDSAMYFCASSDISGSYNEQFFGPGTRLTVL.

This sequence joins TRBV3-1 and TRBJ2-7, with 7 bases identical to TRBD2. CDR3 length equals 14 residues. V gave up 4 bases and J gave up 2 bases; unmatched junction bases: 5. Germline CDR1 reads LGHDT; CDR2 reads YNNKEL (reference sequence). The CDR3 coding sequence is TGTGCCAGCAGCCGCCGGGACTACACCTACGAGCAGTACTTC. The encoded protein is CASSRRDYTYEQYF.

The chain couples TRBV7-9 to TRBJ1-1; D unclear. V dropped 2 bases and J dropped 2 bases, with 3 bases sitting between them. Germline V CDR1 and CDR2: SEHNR, FQNEAQ (reference sequence). This CDR3 spans 12 amino acids. The CDR3, as DNA: TGTGCCAGCAGCTTATATAACACTGAAGCTTTCTTT. It specifies CASSLYNTEAFF.

This clonotype was detected only a few times. The chain has TRBV2 and TRBJ1-6; a possible D gene is TRBD1 (6 bases). The CDR3 totals 15 residues. Trimming shortened V by 7 bases and J by 8 bases, and 18 bases separated the two germline ends. Looked up from germline, CDR1 is SNHLY and CDR2 is FYNNEI. In nucleotides, the CDR3 is TGTGCCAGCACCCCTCGACCCAGGGGTGATTCACCCCTCCACTTT. Amino acids: CASTPRPRGDSPLHF.

CDR3 protein: CASRGRGAGELFF. The CDR3 DNA reads as TGTGCCAGCAGAGGGAGGGGGGCCGGGGAGCTGTTTTTT. The chain employs TRBV27 and TRBJ2-2, with TRBD2 as a possible D gene (7 bases). CDR1 and CDR2 (germline): MNHEY, SMNVEV (reference sequence). CDR3 length equals 13 residues. V gave up 6 bases and J gave up 6 bases, with 11 bases separating them.